This TCR beta chain was captured by sequencing in a study of blood T cell repertoires in COVID-19. With 1 base removed from V and 7 bases from J, the gap between germline ends came to 13 bases. The germline V gene has CDR1 MGHRA and CDR2 YSYEKL. The CDR3 contains 15 residues. Method: immunoSEQ multiplex PCR; TCRdb's copy keeps in-frame clones and lacks some. The sample contains some 300,000 clones, around 90% of which appear only once. The sample consisted of peripheral blood. The J gene is TRBJ2-2, the V gene TRBV4-1; the D is unclear. The clonotype originates from a woman aged 45-65 years with COVID-19, enrolled during active disease. CDR3 in DNA: TGCGCCAGCAGCCAAGGCCTGACACTTATCGGGGAGCTGTTTTTT. It encodes CASSQGLTLIGELFF.